Presented here are 17 T cell receptor beta chains from one specimen sequenced in a study of blood T cell repertoires in COVID-19. The repertoire was sequenced with immunoSEQ multiplex PCR; TCRdb's copy has only in-frame clones and lacks some. The sample records about 270,000 clones, around 90% being singletons. Sequenced sample: PBMCs or T cells enriched from blood (not recorded which). The receptors were gathered from a man in his forties who had been exposed to COVID-19.

V gene TRBV4-1 combines with J gene TRBJ2-7; 13 bases line up with TRBD2. The trim removed 5 bases at V and 4 bases at J, leaving 8 bases unmatched. Germline-derived CDR1 and CDR2 are MGHRA and YSYEKL. This CDR3 spans 16 amino acids. Here the CDR3 reads CASSYGLAGVMYEQYF. In nucleotides, the CDR3 is TGCGCCAGCAGCTATGGACTAGCGGGAGTAATGTACGAGCAGTACTTC.

V and J are TRBV6-5 and TRBJ2-1; TRBD2 agrees at 10 bases. This CDR3 has 14 amino acids. Germline loops: CDR1 MNHEY, CDR2 SVGAGI. V trimming: 4 bases; J trimming: 7 bases; junction bases outside the gene matches: 4. The CDR3 sequence is CASSLTSGVNEQFF. In nucleotides, the CDR3 is TGTGCCAGCAGTTTAACTAGCGGGGTTAATGAGCAGTTCTTC.

The rearrangement links TRBV9 to TRBJ2-6; D is undetermined. This CDR3 spans 14 amino acids. The V end was cut by 4 bases, the J end by 0 bases, with 5 bases between. Germline CDR1 SGDLS, CDR2 YYNGEE. CDR3 region: CASSWSSGANVLTF. CDR3 nucleotides: TGTGCCAGCAGCTGGAGCTCTGGGGCCAACGTCCTGACTTTC. Based on the CDR3 plus reference TRBV9 and TRBJ2-6, the full variable domain is DSGVTQTPKHLITATGQRVTLRCSPRSGDLSVYWYQQSLDQGLQFLIQYYNGEERAKGNILERFSAQQFPDLHSELNLSSLELGDSALYFCASSWSSGANVLTFGAGSRLTVL.

V is TRBV25-1 and J is TRBJ2-6; D may be TRBD1 (5 bases). Per the germline V gene, CDR1 is MGHDK and CDR2 is SYGVNS. V lost 6 bases to trimming and J lost 1 base, with 7 bases between them. The CDR3 consists of 14 residues. The CDR3 DNA is TGTGCCAGCAGACAGGAATCTGGGGCCAACGTCCTGACTTTC. Amino acids: CASRQESGANVLTF.

This chain joins TRBV11-2 and TRBJ1-2, with TRBD1 matching 10 bases. CDR1 is SGHAT and CDR2 is FQNNGV in the germline V gene. The CDR3 consists of 15 residues. After removal of 5 bases from V and 8 bases from J, the junction contained 11 bases not matched to a gene. DNA of the CDR3: TGTGCCAGCAGCCCTAGGACAGGGGGGTTGGAAGGCTACACCTTC. It translates to CASSPRTGGLEGYTF.

The chain is built from TRBV6-5 and TRBJ2-7; TRBD1 is a possible D gene (6 bases). Looked up from germline, CDR1 is MNHEY and CDR2 is SVGAGI. The CDR3 is 14 amino acids. V lost 6 bases, J lost 5 bases, and 17 bases lay in between. The CDR3 DNA reads as TGTGCCAGCAGATCCGACAGGCTGTTAGACGAGCAGTACTTC. It is translated as CASRSDRLLDEQYF.

V gene TRBV5-4 combines with J gene TRBJ2-1, with D possibly TRBD1 on 6 matching bases. The germline V gene has CDR1 SGHNT and CDR2 YYREEE (reference sequence). This CDR3 comprises 12 residues. The germline V and J ends were trimmed by 4 bases and 14 bases, with 16 bases remaining between them. CDR3 bases: TGTGCCAGCAGCCCCCCGGGGCAGGGGAAGTTCTTC. It specifies CASSPPGQGKFF. Full variable domain (remainder filled in from reference TRBV5-4 and TRBJ2-1): ETGVTQSPTHLIKTRGQQVTLRCSSQSGHNTVSWYQQALGQGPQFIFQYYREEENGRGNFPPRFSGLQFPNYSSELNVNALELDDSALYLCASSPPGQGKFFGPGTRLTVL.

The chain links TRBV5-4 to TRBJ2-5, with 8 bases matching TRBD1. The V gene's germline CDR1 is SGHNT and CDR2 YYREEE (reference sequence). The ends lost 2 bases at V and 7 bases at J; junction bases unmatched: 4. The CDR3 is made up of 13 amino acids. This CDR3 reads CASSLQGEATQYF. The CDR3 DNA is TGTGCCAGCAGCTTACAGGGGGAAGCGACCCAGTACTTC.

The rearrangement links TRBV28 to TRBJ2-2; no clear D. V dropped 6 bases and J dropped 5 bases, with 19 bases sitting between them. Germline-derived CDR1 and CDR2 are MDHEN and SYDVKM. The length of the CDR3 is 16 residues. The CDR3 protein is CASRPLNQDDTGELFF. CDR3 coding DNA: TGTGCCAGCAGACCTTTAAACCAGGATGATACCGGGGAGCTGTTTTTT.

The chain recombines TRBV27 with TRBJ1-1, with D possibly being TRBD1 (5 bases). The V gene lost 2 bases and the J gene lost 11 bases, with 12 bases spanning the gap. Germline V CDR1 and CDR2: MNHEY, SMNVEV (reference sequence). The CDR3 length is 12 residues. The CDR3 DNA follows: TGTGCCAGCAGTTTAACCCCGGGGGTGGCTTTCTTT. Protein product: CASSLTPGVAFF.

The chain has TRBV24-1 and TRBJ2-2; 9 nucleotides line up with TRBD2. Germline V gene lookup returns CDR1 KGHDR and CDR2 SFDVKD. V shed 2 bases, J shed 6 bases, and the junction held 9 bases outside the gene matches. The CDR3 covers 17 residues. Here the CDR3 DNA reads TGTGCCACCAGTGATTCTAGCGGGAATATATTTGCCGGGGAGCTGTTTTTT. Translating gives CATSDSSGNIFAGELFF.

This chain joins TRBV30 and TRBJ1-3, with 7 nucleotides matching TRBD1. The ends lost 0 bases at V and 8 bases at J; junction bases unmatched: 4. The V gene's germline CDR1 is GTSNPN and CDR2 SVGIG (reference sequence). This CDR3 has 13 amino acids. The CDR3 DNA reads TGTGCCTGGAGTGTGAAGGGGGCGGACACCATATATTTT. This gives the protein CAWSVKGADTIYF.

The V and J genes are TRBV3-1 (or the pseudogene TRBV3-2) and TRBJ1-1, with 7 positions matching TRBD1. Germline lookup yields CDR1 LGHDT and CDR2 YNNKEL (reference sequence). Losses at the gene ends were 4 bases for V and 10 bases for J; bases not matched to a gene: 12. The CDR3 runs to 14 residues. CDR3 in DNA: TGTGCCAGCAGCCCCCTAGGGGGCCGGTCTGGAGCTTTCTTT. Protein sequence: CASSPLGGRSGAFF.

This clone has only one observation. The chain couples TRBV29-1 to TRBJ1-1; D not certain. Trimming pared 3 bases from V and 3 bases from J, leaving 8 bases between. This CDR3 has 12 amino acids. The germline V gene encodes CDR1 SQVTM and CDR2 ANQGSEA. CDR3 in DNA: TGCAGCGTTGACAGGCGTTACACTGAAGCTTTCTTT. Its translation is CSVDRRYTEAFF.

Here the CDR3 DNA reads TGTGCCAGCAGCCAGGGGCTGAACACTGAAGCTTTCTTT. It encodes CASSQGLNTEAFF. V gene TRBV3-1 (or the pseudogene TRBV3-2) combines with J gene TRBJ1-1; tentatively, D is TRBD1 (5 bases). V lost 3 bases to trimming and J lost 0 bases, with 5 bases between them. The CDR3 has 13 amino acids. Germline V gene sequence: CDR1 LGHDT, CDR2 YNNKEL (reference sequence).

The rearrangement links TRBV7-6 to TRBJ2-1; 11 bases fit TRBD2. V gave up 5 bases and J gave up 6 bases; unmatched junction bases: 6. CDR1 and CDR2 from the germline V gene are SGHVS and FNYEAQ. The CDR3 runs to 15 residues. The CDR3 DNA sequence: TGTGCCAGCAGCCGACTAGCGGGACTGGGCAATGAGCAGTTCTTC. Translating it yields CASSRLAGLGNEQFF. The full variable domain, rest sourced from reference TRBV7-6 and TRBJ2-1, is GAGVSQSPRYKVTKRGQDVALRCDPISGHVSLYWYRQALGQGPEFLTYFNYEAQQDKSGLPNDRFSAERPEGSISTLTIQRTEQRDSAMYRCASSRLAGLGNEQFFGPGTRLTVL.

The V and J genes are TRBV18 and TRBJ1-5, with D possibly being TRBD1 (5 bases). The germline CDR1 and CDR2 sequences are KGHSH and LQKENI. V gave up 8 bases and J gave up 2 bases, with 13 bases separating them. The CDR3 consists of 14 residues. CDR3 loop: CASGAGFGNQPQHF. CDR3 coding DNA: TGTGCCAGCGGGGCAGGGTTTGGCAATCAGCCCCAGCATTTT.